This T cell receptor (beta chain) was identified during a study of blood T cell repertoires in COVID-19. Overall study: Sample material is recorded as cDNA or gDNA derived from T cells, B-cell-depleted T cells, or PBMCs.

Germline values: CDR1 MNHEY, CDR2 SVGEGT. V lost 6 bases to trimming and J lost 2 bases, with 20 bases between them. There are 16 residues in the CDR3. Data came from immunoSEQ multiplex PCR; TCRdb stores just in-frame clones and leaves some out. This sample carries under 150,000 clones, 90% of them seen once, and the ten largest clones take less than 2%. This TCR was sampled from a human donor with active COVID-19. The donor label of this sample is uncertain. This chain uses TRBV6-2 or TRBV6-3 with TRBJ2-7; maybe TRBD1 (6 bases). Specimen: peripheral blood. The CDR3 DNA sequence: TGTGCCAGCAGCCGGACGTGGGGGCGCAAAACCTACGAGCAGTACTTC. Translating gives CASSRTWGRKTYEQYF.